The T cell receptor (beta chain) described here comes from a study of radiation and T cells in renal cell carcinoma. Study as a whole: Nephrectomy followed 15 Gy stereotactic body radiation by 4 weeks.

Study-wide results and limits: In blood, top tumor clones expanded by 2 weeks, shrinking by 4.

Time point here: blood 2 weeks post-SBRT. Treatment indicated: 15 Gy SBRT to primary tumor, nephrectomy 4 weeks later. The tumor was a clear cell renal cell carcinoma. As for this clone: The target antigen is unknown.

TCRdb's table, derived via immunoSEQ multiplex PCR, lists solely in-frame clones and lacks some. The repertoire has some 72,000 clones, around 80% of them found once; the top ten carry roughly 6.3%. Trimming pared 0 bases from V and 4 bases from J, leaving 7 bases between. The CDR3 runs to 14 residues. From germline, CDR1 is SGHDN and CDR2 FVKESK. The chain uses TRBV14 and TRBJ2-1, with D maybe TRBD1 (6 bases). The sample in question was blood, obtained from a patient whose treatment included radiotherapy and nephrectomy. The receptor comes from a man between 60 and 75 years old with renal cell carcinoma. DNA of the CDR3: TGTGCCAGCAGCCAAGATAGGGGGTACAATGAGCAGTTCTTC. Protein product: CASSQDRGYNEQFF.